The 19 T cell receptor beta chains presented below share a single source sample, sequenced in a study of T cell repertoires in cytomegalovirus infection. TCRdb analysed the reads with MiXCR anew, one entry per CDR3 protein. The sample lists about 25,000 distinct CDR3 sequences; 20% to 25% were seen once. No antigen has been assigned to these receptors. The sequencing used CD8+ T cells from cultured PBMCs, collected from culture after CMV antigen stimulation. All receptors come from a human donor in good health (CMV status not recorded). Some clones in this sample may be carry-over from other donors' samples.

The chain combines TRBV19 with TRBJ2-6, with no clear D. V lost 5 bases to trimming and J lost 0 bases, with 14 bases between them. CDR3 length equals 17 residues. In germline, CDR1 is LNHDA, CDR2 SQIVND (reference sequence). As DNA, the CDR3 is TGTGCCAGTAGTCTTACATATATTAGCTCTGGGGCCAACGTCCTGACTTTC. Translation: CASSLTYISSGANVLTF.

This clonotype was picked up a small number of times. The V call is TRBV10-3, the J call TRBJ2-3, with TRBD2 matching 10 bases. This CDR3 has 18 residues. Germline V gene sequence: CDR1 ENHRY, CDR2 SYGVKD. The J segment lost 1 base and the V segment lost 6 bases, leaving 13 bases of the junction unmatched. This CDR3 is CAISKTRSGTSGTDTQYF. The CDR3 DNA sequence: TGTGCCATCAGCAAAACCCGATCCGGGACTAGCGGCACAGATACGCAGTATTTT.

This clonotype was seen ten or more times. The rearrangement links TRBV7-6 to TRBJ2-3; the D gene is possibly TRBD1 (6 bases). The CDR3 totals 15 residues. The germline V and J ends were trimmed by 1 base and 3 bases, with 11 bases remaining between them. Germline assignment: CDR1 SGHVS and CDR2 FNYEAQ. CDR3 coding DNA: TGTGCCAGCAGCTTAGGGACAGTAAAAACAGATACGCAGTATTTT. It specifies CASSLGTVKTDTQYF. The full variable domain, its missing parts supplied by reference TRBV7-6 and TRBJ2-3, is GAGVSQSPRYKVTKRGQDVALRCDPISGHVSLYWYRQALGQGPEFLTYFNYEAQQDKSGLPNDRFSAERPEGSISTLTIQRTEQRDSAMYRCASSLGTVKTDTQYFGPGTRLTVL.

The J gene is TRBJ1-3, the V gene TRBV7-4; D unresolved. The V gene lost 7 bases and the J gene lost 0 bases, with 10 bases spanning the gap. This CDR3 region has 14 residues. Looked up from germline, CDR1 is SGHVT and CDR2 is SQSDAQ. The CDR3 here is CASTAWSSGNTIYF. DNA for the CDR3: TGTGCCAGCACCGCATGGAGCTCTGGAAACACCATATATTTT.

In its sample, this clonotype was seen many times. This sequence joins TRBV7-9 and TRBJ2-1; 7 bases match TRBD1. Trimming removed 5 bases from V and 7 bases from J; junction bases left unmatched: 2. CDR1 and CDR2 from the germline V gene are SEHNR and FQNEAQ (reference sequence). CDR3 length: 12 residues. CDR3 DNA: TGTGCCAGCAGCACAGGGGTGAATGAGCAGTTCTTC. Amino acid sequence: CASSTGVNEQFF.

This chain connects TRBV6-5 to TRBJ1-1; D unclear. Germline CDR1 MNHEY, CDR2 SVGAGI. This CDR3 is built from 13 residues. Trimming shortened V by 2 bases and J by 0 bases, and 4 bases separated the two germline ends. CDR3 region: CASSYNMNTEAFF. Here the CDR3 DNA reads TGTGCCAGCAGTTACAATATGAACACTGAAGCTTTCTTT.

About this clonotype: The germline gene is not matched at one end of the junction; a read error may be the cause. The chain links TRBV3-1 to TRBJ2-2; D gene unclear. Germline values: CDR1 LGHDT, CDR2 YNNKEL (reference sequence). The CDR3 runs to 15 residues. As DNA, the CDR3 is TGTGCCAGCAGCCAAGAACCCGAAAGCACCAGGGAGCTGTTTTTT. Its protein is CASSQEPESTRELFF.

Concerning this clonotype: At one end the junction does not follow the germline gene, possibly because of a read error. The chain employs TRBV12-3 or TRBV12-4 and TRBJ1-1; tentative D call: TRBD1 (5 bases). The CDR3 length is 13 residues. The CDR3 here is CANSLQVNTEAFF. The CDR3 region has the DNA TGTGCCAACAGTTTACAGGTGAACACTGAAGCTTTCTTT.

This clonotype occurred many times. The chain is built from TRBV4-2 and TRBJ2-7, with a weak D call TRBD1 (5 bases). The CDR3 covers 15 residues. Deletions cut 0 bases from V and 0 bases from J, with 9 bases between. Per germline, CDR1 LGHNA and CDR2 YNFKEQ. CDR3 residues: CASSQETESSYEQYF. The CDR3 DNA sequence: TGTGCCAGCAGCCAAGAGACAGAAAGCTCCTACGAGCAGTACTTC.

CDR3 in amino acids: CASSPPGTVTTDNEQFF. The DNA of the CDR3 is TGTGCCAGTAGTCCCCCCGGGACAGTGACCACTGACAATGAGCAGTTCTTC. The gene calls are TRBV19 and TRBJ2-1, with 7 bases identical to TRBD1. CDR1 LNHDA and CDR2 SQIVND come from the germline V gene (reference sequence). With V trimmed by 5 bases and J by 5 bases, 15 bases remained unmatched. CDR3 length equals 17 residues.

The chain's CDR3 is CASRAPGASSLNTEAFF. The DNA for the CDR3 is TGTGCCAGCAGAGCACCCGGGGCTAGCAGTTTGAACACTGAAGCTTTCTTT. The chain has TRBV6-2 or TRBV6-3 and TRBJ1-1; D might be TRBD1 (5 bases). V shed 6 bases and J shed 0 bases, with 20 bases lying between them. Per the germline V gene, CDR1 is MNHEY and CDR2 is SVGEGT. The CDR3 loop spans 17 amino acids.

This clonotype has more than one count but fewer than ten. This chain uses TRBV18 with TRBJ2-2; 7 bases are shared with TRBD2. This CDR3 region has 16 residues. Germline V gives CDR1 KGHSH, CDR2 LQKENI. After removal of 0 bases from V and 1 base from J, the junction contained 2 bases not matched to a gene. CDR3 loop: CASSPPTGGNTGELFF. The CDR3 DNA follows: TGTGCCAGCTCACCACCAACGGGGGGGAACACCGGGGAGCTGTTTTTT.

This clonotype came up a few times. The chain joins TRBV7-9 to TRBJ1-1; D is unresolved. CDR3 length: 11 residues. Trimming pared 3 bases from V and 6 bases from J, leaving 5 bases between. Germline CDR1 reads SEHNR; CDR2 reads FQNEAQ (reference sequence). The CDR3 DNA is TGTGCCAGCAGCTTCAATGCTGAAGCTTTCTTT. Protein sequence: CASSFNAEAFF.

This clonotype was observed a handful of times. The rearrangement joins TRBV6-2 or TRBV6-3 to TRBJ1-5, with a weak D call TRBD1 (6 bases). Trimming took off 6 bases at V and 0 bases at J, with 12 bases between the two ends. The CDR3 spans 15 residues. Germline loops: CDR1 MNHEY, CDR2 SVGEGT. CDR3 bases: TGTGCCAGCAGACTGGACAGAAATAGCAATCAGCCCCAGCATTTT. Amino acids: CASRLDRNSNQPQHF.

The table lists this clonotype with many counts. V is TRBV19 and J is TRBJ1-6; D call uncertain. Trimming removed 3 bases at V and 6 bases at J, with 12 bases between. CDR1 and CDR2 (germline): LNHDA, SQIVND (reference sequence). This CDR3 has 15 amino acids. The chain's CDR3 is CASSIAGSRNSPLHF. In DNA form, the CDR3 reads TGTGCCAGTAGTATTGCCGGGTCTCGTAATTCACCCCTCCACTTT.

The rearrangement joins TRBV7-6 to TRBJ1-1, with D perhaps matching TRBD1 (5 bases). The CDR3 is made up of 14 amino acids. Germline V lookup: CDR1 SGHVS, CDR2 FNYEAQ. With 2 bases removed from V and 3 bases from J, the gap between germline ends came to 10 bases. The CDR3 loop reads CASSLSLGDTEAFF. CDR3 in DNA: TGTGCCAGCAGCTTATCCCTGGGGGACACTGAAGCTTTCTTT.

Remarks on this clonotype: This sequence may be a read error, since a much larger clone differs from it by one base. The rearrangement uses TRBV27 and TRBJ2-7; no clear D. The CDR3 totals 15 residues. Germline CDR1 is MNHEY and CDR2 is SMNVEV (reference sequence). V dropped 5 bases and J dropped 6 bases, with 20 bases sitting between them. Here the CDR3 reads CASSPNGLGIGEQYF. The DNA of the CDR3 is TGTGCCAGCAGTCCCAACGGGTTAGGTATCGGCGAGCAGTACTTC.

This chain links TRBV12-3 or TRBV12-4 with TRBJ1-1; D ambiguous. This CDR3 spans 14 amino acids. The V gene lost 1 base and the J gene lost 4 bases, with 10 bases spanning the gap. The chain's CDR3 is CASSLDTPGTEAFF. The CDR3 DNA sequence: TGTGCCAGCAGTTTAGATACCCCCGGCACTGAAGCTTTCTTT.

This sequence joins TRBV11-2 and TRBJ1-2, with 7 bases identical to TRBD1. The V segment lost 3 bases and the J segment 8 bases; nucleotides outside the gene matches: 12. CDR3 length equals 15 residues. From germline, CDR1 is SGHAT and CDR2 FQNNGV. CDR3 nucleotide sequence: TGTGCCAGCAGCTTGCTTACAGGGGACCCTGTCGGCTACACCTTC. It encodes CASSLLTGDPVGYTF.